This T cell receptor beta chain is from a study of blood T cell repertoires in COVID-19 (dated by TCRdb to 2020 to 2022). Regarding the research as a whole: Samples covering the acute and convalescent phases of COVID-19 were provided by collaborators in the United States, Italy and Spain. The material from the prospective study consisted of cDNA or gDNA derived from T cells, B-cell-depleted T cells, or PBMCs. Sample metadata almost always included a de-identified subject ID, COVID-19 status, age in years and sex. The repertoires were released in a freely available public database meant as a resource for research on the immune response to SARS-CoV-2. The samples were drawn from two sources: the first 160 participants of the ongoing ImmuneRACE study, and 1,254 subjects contributed by 6 global collaborators. Deeply sampled blood TCRbeta repertoires from subjects exposed to, actively infected with, or recovered from COVID-19 were included in the dataset. Where available, HLA class I and class II types were obtained from metadata supplied by the sample provider rather than from assay-based typing.

The collaborating institutions used their own protocols to collect whole blood in K2EDTA tubes. Collaborator samples were shipped for TCRbeta analysis as frozen whole blood, isolated PBMCs, or DNA extracted from either sample type. What the authors observed across the whole study: Clinical and demographic metadata were provided uncurated, with the amount varying by source and participant.

Concerning this clone itself: Its recognized antigen is unknown. Base qualities are missing; no much larger clone stands one base away.

Spanning cysteine to phenylalanine, the CDR3 consists of 17 amino acids. Solely the CDR3 DNA is kept, with 51 bases framed from the first base. As encoded in the germline V gene, CDR1 is LGHNA while CDR2 is YSLEER. Trimming takes 3 bases off V and 4 bases off J; junction bases not matched to a gene: 6. TCRbeta CDR3 regions were amplified from genomic DNA using the immunoSEQ Assay, a bias-controlled multiplex PCR. Processing in the source paper ran as follows. The number of nucleated cells in each sample was estimated from the amplification of reference gene primers within the assay. Sequence reads were collapsed and filtered to measure the absolute abundance of every unique TCRbeta CDR3 rearrangement. For each sample, productive Simpson clonality was calculated as the square root of Simpson's diversity index over productive rearrangements. TCRdb provides this immuneACCESS table in a form limited to in-frame rearrangements. Some clones are lacking; in checked studies, under half of them reflect an unresolved V gene, and why the rest are absent is not known. The DNA gave D and trimming, while V, J and clone size come from that table. In this sample the table shows 130,000 or so clones, approximately 86% of which occur a single time. Approximately 8.3% of the sample lies in the top ten.

The receptor was derived from a woman aged 60 to 75 with acute or convalescent COVID-19. Rearrangement joined TRBV4-3 to TRBJ2-1; 13 central nucleotides agree with TRBD2. The sequenced sample consisted of peripheral blood. The CDR3 has the sequence CASSQDTSGGAYNEQFF. The nucleotide sequence reads TGCGCCAGCAGCCAGGACACTAGCGGGGGGGCGTACAATGAGCAGTTCTTC.